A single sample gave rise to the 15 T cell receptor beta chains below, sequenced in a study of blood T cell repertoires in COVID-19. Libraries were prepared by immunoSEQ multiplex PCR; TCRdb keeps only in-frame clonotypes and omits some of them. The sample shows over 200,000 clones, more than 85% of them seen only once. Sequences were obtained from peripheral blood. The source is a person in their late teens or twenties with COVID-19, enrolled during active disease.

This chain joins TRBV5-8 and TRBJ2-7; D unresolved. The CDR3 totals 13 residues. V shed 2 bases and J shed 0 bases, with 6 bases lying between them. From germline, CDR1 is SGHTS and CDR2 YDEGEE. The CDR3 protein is CASSFSGSYEQYF. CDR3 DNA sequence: TGTGCCAGCAGCTTTTCAGGCTCCTACGAGCAGTACTTC.

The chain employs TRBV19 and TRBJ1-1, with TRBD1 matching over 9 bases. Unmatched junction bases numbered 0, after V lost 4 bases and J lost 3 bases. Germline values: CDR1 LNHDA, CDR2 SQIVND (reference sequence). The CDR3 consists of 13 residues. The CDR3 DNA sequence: TGTGCCAGTAGTAGACAGGGGGACACTGAAGCTTTCTTT. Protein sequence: CASSRQGDTEAFF.

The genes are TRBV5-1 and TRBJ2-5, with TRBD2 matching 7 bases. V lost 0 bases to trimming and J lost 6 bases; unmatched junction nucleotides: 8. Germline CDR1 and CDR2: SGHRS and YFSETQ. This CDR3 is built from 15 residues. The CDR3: CASSLETGREQTQYF. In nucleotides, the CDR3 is TGCGCCAGCAGCTTGGAAACTGGGCGGGAGCAGACCCAGTACTTC.

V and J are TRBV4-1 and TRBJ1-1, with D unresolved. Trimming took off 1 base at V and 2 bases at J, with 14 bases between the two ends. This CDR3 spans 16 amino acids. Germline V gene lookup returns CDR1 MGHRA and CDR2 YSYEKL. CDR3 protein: CASSQGGNKLNTEAFF. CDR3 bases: TGCGCCAGCAGCCAAGGAGGCAATAAACTCAACACTGAAGCTTTCTTT.

This CDR3 reads CASSWGPTEEKLFF. CDR3 nucleotide sequence: TGTGCCAGCAGCTGGGGCCCGACCGAAGAGAAACTGTTTTTT. The V and J genes are TRBV27 and TRBJ1-4, with TRBD1 as a possible D gene (5 bases). The CDR3 totals 14 residues. Germline V gene sequence: CDR1 MNHEY, CDR2 SMNVEV (reference sequence). Trimming cost V 6 bases and J 11 bases, with 19 bases left between them.

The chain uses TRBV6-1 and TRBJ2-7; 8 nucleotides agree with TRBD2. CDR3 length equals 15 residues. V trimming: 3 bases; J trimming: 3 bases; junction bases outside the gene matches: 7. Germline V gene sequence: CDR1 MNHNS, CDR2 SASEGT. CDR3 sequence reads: CASSETSDTFYEQYF. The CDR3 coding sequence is TGTGCCAGCAGTGAGACTAGCGACACTTTCTACGAGCAGTACTTC.

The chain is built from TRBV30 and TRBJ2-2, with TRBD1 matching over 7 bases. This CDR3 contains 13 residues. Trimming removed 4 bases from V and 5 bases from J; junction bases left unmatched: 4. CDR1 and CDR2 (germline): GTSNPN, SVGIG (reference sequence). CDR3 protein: CAWIGTDTGELFF. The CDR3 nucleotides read TGTGCCTGGATCGGGACAGATACCGGGGAGCTGTTTTTT. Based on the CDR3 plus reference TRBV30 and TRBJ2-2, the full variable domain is SQTIHQWPATLVQPVGSPLSLECTVEGTSNPNLYWYRQAAGRGLQLLFYSVGIGQISSEVPQNLSASRPQDRQFILSSKKLLLSDSGFYLCAWIGTDTGELFFGEGSRLTVL.

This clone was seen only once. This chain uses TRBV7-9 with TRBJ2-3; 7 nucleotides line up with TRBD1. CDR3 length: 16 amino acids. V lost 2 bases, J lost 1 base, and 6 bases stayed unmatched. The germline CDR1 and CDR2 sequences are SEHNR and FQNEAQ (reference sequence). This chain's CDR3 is CASSLTRDSRTDTQYF. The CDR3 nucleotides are TGTGCCAGCAGCTTAACCCGGGACAGTCGCACAGATACGCAGTATTTT.

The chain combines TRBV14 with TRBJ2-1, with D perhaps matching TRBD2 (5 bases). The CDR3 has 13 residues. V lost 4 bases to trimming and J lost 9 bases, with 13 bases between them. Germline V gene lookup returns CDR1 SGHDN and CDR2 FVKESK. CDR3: CASSPPSFPEQFF. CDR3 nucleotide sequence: TGTGCCAGCAGCCCACCTAGCTTTCCTGAGCAGTTCTTC.

Here the CDR3 reads CASSIRLAGDNEQFF. The CDR3 nucleotides read TGCGCCAGCAGCATCCGACTAGCGGGGGACAATGAGCAGTTCTTC. The rearrangement uses TRBV5-1 and TRBJ2-1; 12 bases map to TRBD2. The CDR3 contains 15 residues. V shed 4 bases, J shed 5 bases, and the junction held 4 bases outside the gene matches. CDR1 SGHRS and CDR2 YFSETQ come from the germline V gene.

The CDR3, as DNA: TGTGCCAGCAGTACGTACAGGGGAGATACGCAGTATTTT. Residues: CASSTYRGDTQYF. The V gene is TRBV27, the J gene TRBJ2-3; 7 nucleotides align to TRBD1. Germline V CDR1 and CDR2: MNHEY, SMNVEV (reference sequence). The CDR3 covers 13 residues. The V segment lost 5 bases and the J segment 5 bases; nucleotides outside the gene matches: 4.

The CDR3: CASSVGFGGTDTQYF. The CDR3, as DNA: TGTGCCAGCAGCGTTGGGTTCGGGGGGACAGATACGCAGTATTTT. V usage is TRBV9 and J usage is TRBJ2-3; 7 nucleotides align to TRBD2. CDR3 size: 15 residues. Per germline, CDR1 SGDLS and CDR2 YYNGEE. With V trimmed by 2 bases and J by 3 bases, 6 bases remained unmatched.

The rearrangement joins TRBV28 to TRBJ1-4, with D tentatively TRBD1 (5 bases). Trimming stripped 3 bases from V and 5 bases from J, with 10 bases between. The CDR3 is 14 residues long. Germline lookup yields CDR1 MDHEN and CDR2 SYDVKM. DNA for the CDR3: TGTGCCAGCAGTTTTCGGGGGAGCAATGAAAAACTGTTTTTT. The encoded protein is CASSFRGSNEKLFF.

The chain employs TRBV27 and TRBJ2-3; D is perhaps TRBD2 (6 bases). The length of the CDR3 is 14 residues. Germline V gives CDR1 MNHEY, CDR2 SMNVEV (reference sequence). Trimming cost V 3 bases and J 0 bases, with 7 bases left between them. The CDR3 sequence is CASSFGSSTDTQYF. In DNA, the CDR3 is TGTGCCAGCAGTTTCGGGAGCAGCACAGATACGCAGTATTTT.

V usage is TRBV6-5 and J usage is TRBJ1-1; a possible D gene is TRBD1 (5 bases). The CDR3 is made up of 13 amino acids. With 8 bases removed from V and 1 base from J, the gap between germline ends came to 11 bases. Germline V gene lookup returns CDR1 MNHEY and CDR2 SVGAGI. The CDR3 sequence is CASSDTWNTEAFF. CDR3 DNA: TGTGCCAGCTCGGACACCTGGAACACTGAAGCTTTCTTT.